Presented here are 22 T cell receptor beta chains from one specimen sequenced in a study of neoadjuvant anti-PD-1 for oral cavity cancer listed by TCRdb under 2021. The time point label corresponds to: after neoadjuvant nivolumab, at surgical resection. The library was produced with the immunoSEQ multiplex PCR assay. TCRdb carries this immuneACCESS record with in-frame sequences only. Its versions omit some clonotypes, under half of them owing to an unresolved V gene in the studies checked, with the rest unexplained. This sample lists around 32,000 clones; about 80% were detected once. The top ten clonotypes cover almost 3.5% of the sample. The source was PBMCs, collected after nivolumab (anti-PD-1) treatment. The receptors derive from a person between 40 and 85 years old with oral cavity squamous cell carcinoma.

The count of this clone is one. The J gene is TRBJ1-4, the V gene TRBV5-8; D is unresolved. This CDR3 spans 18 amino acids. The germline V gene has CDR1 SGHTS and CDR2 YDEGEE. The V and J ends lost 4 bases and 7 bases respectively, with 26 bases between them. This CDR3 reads CASSQYFGPTGRGEKLFF. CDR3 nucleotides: TGTGCCAGCAGCCAATATTTTGGACCTACTGGACGGGGTGAAAAACTGTTTTTT.

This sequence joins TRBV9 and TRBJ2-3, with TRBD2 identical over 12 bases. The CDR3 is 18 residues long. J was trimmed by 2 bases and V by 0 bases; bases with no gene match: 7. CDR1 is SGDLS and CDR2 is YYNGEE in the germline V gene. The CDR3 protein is CASSVGASGGADTDTQYF. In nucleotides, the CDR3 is TGTGCCAGCAGCGTAGGGGCTAGCGGGGGGGCTGACACAGATACGCAGTATTTT.

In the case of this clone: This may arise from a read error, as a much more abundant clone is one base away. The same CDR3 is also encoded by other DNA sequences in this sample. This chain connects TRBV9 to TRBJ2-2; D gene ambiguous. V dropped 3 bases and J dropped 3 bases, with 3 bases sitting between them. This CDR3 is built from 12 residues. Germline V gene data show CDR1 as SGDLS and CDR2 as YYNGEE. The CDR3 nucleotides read TGTGCCAGCAGCGCTTACACCGGGGAGCTGTTTTTT. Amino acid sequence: CASSAYTGELFF.

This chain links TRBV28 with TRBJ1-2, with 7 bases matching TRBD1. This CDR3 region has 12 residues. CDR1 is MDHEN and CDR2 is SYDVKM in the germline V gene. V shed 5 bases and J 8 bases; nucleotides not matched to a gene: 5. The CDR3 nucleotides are TGTGCCAGCAGTCAGGGGGACAAAGGCTACACCTTC. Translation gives CASSQGDKGYTF.

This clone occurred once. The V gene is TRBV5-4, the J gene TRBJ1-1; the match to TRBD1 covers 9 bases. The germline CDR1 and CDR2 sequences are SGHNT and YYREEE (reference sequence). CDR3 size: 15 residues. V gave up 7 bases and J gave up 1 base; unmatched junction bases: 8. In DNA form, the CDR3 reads TGTGCCAGCGGATACCCACAGGGGGCGAACACTGAAGCTTTCTTT. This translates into CASGYPQGANTEAFF.

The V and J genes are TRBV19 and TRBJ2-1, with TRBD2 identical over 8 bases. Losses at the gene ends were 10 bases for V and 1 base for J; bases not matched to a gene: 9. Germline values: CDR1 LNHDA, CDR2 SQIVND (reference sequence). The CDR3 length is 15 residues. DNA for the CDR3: TGTGCCATTCGGGGGGGGTACAAATCCTACAATGAGCAGTTCTTC. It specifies CAIRGGYKSYNEQFF.

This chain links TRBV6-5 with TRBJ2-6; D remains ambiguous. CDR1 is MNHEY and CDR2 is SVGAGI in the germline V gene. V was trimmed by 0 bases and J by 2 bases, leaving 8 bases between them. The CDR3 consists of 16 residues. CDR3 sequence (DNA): TGTGCCAGCAGTTACTCGACAAGGACTGGGGCCAACGTCCTGACTTTC. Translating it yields CASSYSTRTGANVLTF.

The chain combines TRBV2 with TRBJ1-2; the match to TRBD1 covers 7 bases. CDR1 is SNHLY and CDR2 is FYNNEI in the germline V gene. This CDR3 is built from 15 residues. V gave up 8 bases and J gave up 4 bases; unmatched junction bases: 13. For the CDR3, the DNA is TGTGCCAGCCAGCACCGGGACAGAGGACTCTATGGCTACACCTTC. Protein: CASQHRDRGLYGYTF.

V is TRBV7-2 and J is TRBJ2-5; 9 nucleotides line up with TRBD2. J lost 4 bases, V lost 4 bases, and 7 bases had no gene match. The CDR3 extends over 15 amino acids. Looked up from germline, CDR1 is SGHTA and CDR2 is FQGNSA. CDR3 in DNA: TGTGCCAGCAGCTGGGGGGGACTAGCCGGAGAGACCCAGTACTTC. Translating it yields CASSWGGLAGETQYF.

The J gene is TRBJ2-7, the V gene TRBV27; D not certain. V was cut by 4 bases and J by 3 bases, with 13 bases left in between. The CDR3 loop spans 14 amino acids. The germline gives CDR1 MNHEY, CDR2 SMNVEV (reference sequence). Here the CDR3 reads CASSSLTSYYEQYF. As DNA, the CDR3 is TGTGCCAGCAGTTCTTTAACAAGTTACTACGAGCAGTACTTC.

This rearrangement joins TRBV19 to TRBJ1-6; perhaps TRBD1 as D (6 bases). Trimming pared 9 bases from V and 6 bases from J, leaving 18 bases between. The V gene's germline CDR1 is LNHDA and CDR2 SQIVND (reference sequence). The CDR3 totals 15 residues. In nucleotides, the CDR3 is TGTGCCAGCGCCATCGCCGGGACAATTAATTCACCCCTCCACTTT. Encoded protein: CASAIAGTINSPLHF.

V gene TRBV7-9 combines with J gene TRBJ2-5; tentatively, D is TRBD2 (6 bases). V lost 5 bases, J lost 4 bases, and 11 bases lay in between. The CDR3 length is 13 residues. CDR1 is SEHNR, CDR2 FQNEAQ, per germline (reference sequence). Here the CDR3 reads CASSELAAETQYF. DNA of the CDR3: TGTGCCAGCAGCGAACTAGCAGCAGAGACCCAGTACTTC.

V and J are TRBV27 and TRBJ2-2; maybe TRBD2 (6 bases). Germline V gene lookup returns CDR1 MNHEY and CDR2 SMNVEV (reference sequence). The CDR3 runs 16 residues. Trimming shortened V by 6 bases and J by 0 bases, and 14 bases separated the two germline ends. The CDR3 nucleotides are TGTGCCAGCAGGCGTCTAGGAGGGACGAACACCGGGGAGCTGTTTTTT. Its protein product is CASRRLGGTNTGELFF.

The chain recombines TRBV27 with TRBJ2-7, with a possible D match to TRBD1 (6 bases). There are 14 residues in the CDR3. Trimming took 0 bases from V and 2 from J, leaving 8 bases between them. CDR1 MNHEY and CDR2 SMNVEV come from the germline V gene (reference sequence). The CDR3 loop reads CASSLSSGAYEQYF. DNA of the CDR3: TGTGCCAGCAGTTTATCCTCAGGGGCCTACGAGCAGTACTTC.

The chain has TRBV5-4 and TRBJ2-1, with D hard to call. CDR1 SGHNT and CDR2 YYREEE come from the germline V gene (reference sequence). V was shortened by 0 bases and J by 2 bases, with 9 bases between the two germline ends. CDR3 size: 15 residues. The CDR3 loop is CASSLGAGAYNEQFF. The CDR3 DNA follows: TGTGCCAGCAGCTTGGGGGCCGGCGCCTACAATGAGCAGTTCTTC.

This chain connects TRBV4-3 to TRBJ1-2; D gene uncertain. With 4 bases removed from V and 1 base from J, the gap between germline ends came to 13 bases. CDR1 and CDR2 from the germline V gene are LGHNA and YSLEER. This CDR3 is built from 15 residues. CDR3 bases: TGCGCCAGCAGCCCCTACTTACAGAGTAACTATGGCTACACCTTC. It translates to CASSPYLQSNYGYTF.

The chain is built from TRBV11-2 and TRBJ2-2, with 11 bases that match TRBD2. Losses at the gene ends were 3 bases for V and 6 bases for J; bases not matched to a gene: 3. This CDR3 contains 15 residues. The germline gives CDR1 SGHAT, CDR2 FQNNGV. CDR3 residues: CASSFNSGGAGELFF. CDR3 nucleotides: TGTGCCAGCAGCTTTAATAGCGGGGGGGCCGGGGAGCTGTTTTTT. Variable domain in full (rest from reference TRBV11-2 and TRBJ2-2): EAGVAQSPRYKIIEKRQSVAFWCNPISGHATLYWYQQILGQGPKLLIQFQNNGVVDDSQLPKDRFSAERLKGVDSTLKIQPAKLEDSAVYLCASSFNSGGAGELFFGEGSRLTVL.

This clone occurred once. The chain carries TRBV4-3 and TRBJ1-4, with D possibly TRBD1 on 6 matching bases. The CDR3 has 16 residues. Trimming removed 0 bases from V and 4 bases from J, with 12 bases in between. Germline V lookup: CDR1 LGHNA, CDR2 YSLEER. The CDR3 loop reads CASSQDGQGSNEKLFF. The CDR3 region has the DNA TGCGCCAGCAGCCAAGATGGGCAGGGGAGTAATGAAAAACTGTTTTTT.

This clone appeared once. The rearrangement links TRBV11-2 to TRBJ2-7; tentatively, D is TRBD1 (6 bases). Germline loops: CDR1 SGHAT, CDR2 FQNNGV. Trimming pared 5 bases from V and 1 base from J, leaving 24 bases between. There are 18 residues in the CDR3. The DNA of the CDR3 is TGTGCCAGCAGCCTCAGGCCGGCCCAGGGGTATGAATCCTACGAGCAGTACTTC. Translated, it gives CASSLRPAQGYESYEQYF. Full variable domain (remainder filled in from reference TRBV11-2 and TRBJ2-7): EAGVAQSPRYKIIEKRQSVAFWCNPISGHATLYWYQQILGQGPKLLIQFQNNGVVDDSQLPKDRFSAERLKGVDSTLKIQPAKLEDSAVYLCASSLRPAQGYESYEQYFGPGTRLTVT.

CDR3 sequence: CASSPMREGGYTF. In DNA, the CDR3 is TGTGCCAGCTCACCGATGAGGGAGGGTGGCTACACCTTC. The V and J genes are TRBV18 and TRBJ1-2; D remains unclear. The CDR3 spans 13 residues. Germline values: CDR1 KGHSH, CDR2 LQKENI. The V and J ends lost 3 bases and 7 bases respectively, with 12 bases between them. The whole variable domain, remainder taken from reference TRBV18 and TRBJ1-2, is NAGVMQNPRHLVRRRGQEARLRCSPMKGHSHVYWYRQLPEEGLKFMVYLQKENIIDESGMPKERFSAEFPKEGPSILRIQQVVRGDSAAYFCASSPMREGGYTFGSGTRLTVV.

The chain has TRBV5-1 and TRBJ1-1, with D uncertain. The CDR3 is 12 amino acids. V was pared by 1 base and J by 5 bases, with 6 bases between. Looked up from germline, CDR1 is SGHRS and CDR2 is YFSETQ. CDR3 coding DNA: TGCGCCAGCAGCTTGTCGGATACTGAAGCTTTCTTT. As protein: CASSLSDTEAFF.

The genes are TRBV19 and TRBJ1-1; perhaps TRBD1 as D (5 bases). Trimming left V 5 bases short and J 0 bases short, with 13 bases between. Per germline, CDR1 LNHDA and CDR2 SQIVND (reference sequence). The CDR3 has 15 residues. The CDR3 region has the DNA TGTGCCAGTAGTCGGTCAGGGACCCTGAACACTGAAGCTTTCTTT. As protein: CASSRSGTLNTEAFF.